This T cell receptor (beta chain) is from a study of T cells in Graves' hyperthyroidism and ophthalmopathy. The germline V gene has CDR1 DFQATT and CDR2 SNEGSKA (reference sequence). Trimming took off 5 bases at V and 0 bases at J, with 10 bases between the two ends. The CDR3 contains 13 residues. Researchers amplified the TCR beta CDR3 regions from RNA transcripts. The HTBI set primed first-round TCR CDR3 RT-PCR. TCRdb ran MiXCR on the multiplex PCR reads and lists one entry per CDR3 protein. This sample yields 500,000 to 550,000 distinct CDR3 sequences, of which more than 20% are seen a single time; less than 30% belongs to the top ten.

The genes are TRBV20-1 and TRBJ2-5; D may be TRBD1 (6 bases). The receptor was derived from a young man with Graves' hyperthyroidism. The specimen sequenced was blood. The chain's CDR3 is CSAPDSYQETQYF. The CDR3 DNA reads TGCAGTGCTCCGGACAGCTACCAAGAGACCCAGTACTTC.